A selection of T cell receptor beta chains follows, all from one sample in a study of cytomegalovirus exposure and HLA in healthy donors. The protocol was immunoSEQ multiplex PCR, while the TCRdb copy is restricted to in-frame clones and leaves out a portion. The sample holds 90,000 to 150,000 clones, around nine tenths seen once. The sample consisted of PBMCs. The source of these receptors is a woman aged 18 to 35 in good health and CMV-seropositive. The CDR3 runs from the conserved cysteine through the conserved F or W. D genes are given only for firm matches. Clone size appears in some rows only: once, few, many, or a class for an expanded clone.

v_call: TRBV5-1
clone_size: -
j_call: TRBJ2-1
d_call: -
cdr3_aa: CASSWRGPDNEQFF
cdr3_nt: TGCGCCAGCAGCTGGCGGGGTCCAGACAATGAGCAGTTCTTC

v_call: TRBV7-2
clone_size: -
j_call: TRBJ1-2
d_call: -
cdr3_aa: CASSLGGANYGYTF
cdr3_nt: TGTGCCAGCAGCTTGGGGGGAGCTAACTATGGCTACACCTTC

v_call: TRBV27
clone_size: -
j_call: TRBJ2-5
d_call: TRBD1
cdr3_aa: CASSPRPGQGEETQYF
cdr3_nt: TGTGCCAGCAGCCCTAGACCGGGACAGGGGGAAGAGACCCAGTACTTC

v_call: TRBV4-1
clone_size: -
j_call: TRBJ2-2
d_call: -
cdr3_aa: CASSPRGTTGELFF
cdr3_nt: TGCGCCAGCAGCCCGCGGGGTACAACCGGGGAGCTGTTTTTT

v_call: TRBV4-1
clone_size: -
j_call: TRBJ2-5
d_call: TRBD2
cdr3_aa: CASSQDVGLAGGQETQYF
cdr3_nt: TGCGCCAGCAGCCAAGATGTCGGACTAGCGGGGGGCCAAGAGACCCAGTACTTC

v_call: TRBV7-2
clone_size: -
j_call: TRBJ1-3
d_call: -
cdr3_aa: CASSPLRAGNTIYF
cdr3_nt: TGTGCCAGCAGCCCTCTCAGGGCTGGAAACACCATATATTTT

v_call: TRBV7-3
clone_size: -
j_call: TRBJ2-2
d_call: -
cdr3_aa: CASSSARDKNTGELFF
cdr3_nt: TGTGCCAGCAGCTCTGCCCGGGACAAGAACACCGGGGAGCTGTTTTTT

v_call: TRBV7-8
clone_size: -
j_call: TRBJ2-3
d_call: -
cdr3_aa: CASSFTLVGTDTQYF
cdr3_nt: TGTGCCAGCAGCTTTACGTTAGTAGGCACAGATACGCAGTATTTT

v_call: TRBV4-1
clone_size: -
j_call: TRBJ1-1
d_call: -
cdr3_aa: CASSQDRMETGDTEAFF
cdr3_nt: TGCGCCAGCAGCCAAGATAGAATGGAAACCGGGGACACTGAAGCTTTCTTT

v_call: TRBV6-1
clone_size: -
j_call: TRBJ1-6
d_call: -
cdr3_aa: CASNEPWAHNSPLHF
cdr3_nt: TGTGCCAGCAATGAACCCTGGGCCCATAATTCACCCCTCCACTTT

v_call: TRBV6-5
clone_size: once
j_call: TRBJ1-2
d_call: -
cdr3_aa: CASSSSTGNYGYTF
cdr3_nt: TGTGCCAGCAGTTCTTCCACAGGAAACTATGGCTACACCTTC

v_call: TRBV11-2
clone_size: -
j_call: TRBJ2-1
d_call: -
cdr3_aa: CASSLDSPNEQFF
cdr3_nt: TGTGCCAGCAGCTTGGACTCCCCCAATGAGCAGTTCTTC

v_call: TRBV19
clone_size: -
j_call: TRBJ2-2
d_call: TRBD1
cdr3_aa: CASRRQGVLYPRTGELFF
cdr3_nt: TGTGCCAGTCGGAGGCAGGGGGTTCTCTATCCTCGGACCGGGGAGCTGTTTTTT

v_call: TRBV19
clone_size: -
j_call: TRBJ1-5
d_call: -
cdr3_aa: CASMRQAASYQPQHF
cdr3_nt: TGTGCCAGTATGAGACAGGCTGCTAGCTATCAGCCCCAGCATTTT

v_call: TRBV7-9
clone_size: -
j_call: TRBJ1-2
d_call: -
cdr3_aa: CASSFKDSDNYGYTF
cdr3_nt: TGTGCCAGCAGCTTTAAGGACTCGGATAACTATGGCTACACCTTC

v_call: TRBV19
clone_size: -
j_call: TRBJ1-2
d_call: -
cdr3_aa: CASSTKNNYGYTF
cdr3_nt: TGTGCCAGTAGTACTAAGAATAACTATGGCTACACCTTC

v_call: TRBV5-1
clone_size: -
j_call: TRBJ1-1
d_call: TRBD1
cdr3_aa: CASGQAGGTEAFF
cdr3_nt: TGCGCCAGCGGGCAAGCAGGGGGCACTGAAGCTTTCTTT

v_call: TRBV18
clone_size: -
j_call: TRBJ2-7
d_call: TRBD2
cdr3_aa: CASSQAGGLAYEQYF
cdr3_nt: TGTGCCAGCTCACAGGCGGGAGGGCTTGCCTACGAGCAGTACTTC

v_call: TRBV27
clone_size: -
j_call: TRBJ1-2
d_call: -
cdr3_aa: CASSLTPQSGYTF
cdr3_nt: TGTGCCAGCAGTTTAACCCCTCAGTCCGGCTACACCTTC

v_call: TRBV20-1
clone_size: -
j_call: TRBJ2-7
d_call: -
cdr3_aa: CSANRIGEQYF
cdr3_nt: TGCAGTGCTAACAGGATTGGCGAGCAGTACTTC

v_call: TRBV6-1
clone_size: -
j_call: TRBJ1-5
d_call: -
cdr3_aa: CASLPAGYSQPQHF
cdr3_nt: TGTGCCAGCCTACCGGCAGGATATAGTCAGCCCCAGCATTTT

v_call: TRBV27
clone_size: -
j_call: TRBJ2-3
d_call: -
cdr3_aa: CASSLIAGAGTDTQYF
cdr3_nt: TGTGCCAGCAGTTTGATTGCAGGGGCGGGTACAGATACGCAGTATTTT

v_call: TRBV2
clone_size: -
j_call: TRBJ1-1
d_call: TRBD1
cdr3_aa: CASSGYRGYAEAFF
cdr3_nt: TGTGCCAGCAGTGGTTACAGGGGGTACGCTGAAGCTTTCTTT

v_call: TRBV4-1
clone_size: -
j_call: TRBJ2-2
d_call: -
cdr3_aa: CASSQEAGPVRGELFF
cdr3_nt: TGCGCCAGCAGCCAAGAGGCAGGTCCAGTCCGGGGGGAGCTGTTTTTT

v_call: TRBV6-5
clone_size: -
j_call: TRBJ1-1
d_call: TRBD1
cdr3_aa: CASSDRGNTEAFF
cdr3_nt: TGTGCCAGCAGTGACAGGGGGAACACTGAAGCTTTCTTT

v_call: TRBV19
clone_size: -
j_call: TRBJ1-3
d_call: -
cdr3_aa: CASSIQGGNTIYF
cdr3_nt: TGTGCCAGTAGTATACAGGGTGGAAACACCATATATTTT

v_call: TRBV2
clone_size: -
j_call: TRBJ2-5
d_call: -
cdr3_aa: CASSGGPETQYF
cdr3_nt: TGTGCCAGCAGCGGGGGGCCAGAGACCCAGTACTTC

v_call: TRBV2
clone_size: -
j_call: TRBJ1-1
d_call: TRBD1
cdr3_aa: CASSTDRTGAFF
cdr3_nt: TGTGCCAGCAGCACCGACAGGACAGGGGCTTTCTTT

v_call: TRBV5-5
clone_size: -
j_call: TRBJ2-1
d_call: TRBD1
cdr3_aa: CASSPGTGGLNEQFF
cdr3_nt: TGTGCCAGCAGCCCCGGGACAGGGGGCTTGAATGAGCAGTTCTTC

v_call: TRBV5-1
clone_size: -
j_call: TRBJ2-7
d_call: -
cdr3_aa: CASSPGTRKSYEQYF
cdr3_nt: TGCGCCAGCAGCCCGGGGACAAGAAAGTCCTACGAGCAGTACTTC

v_call: TRBV27
clone_size: once
j_call: TRBJ1-1
d_call: TRBD1
cdr3_aa: CASKLRDSTEAFF
cdr3_nt: TGTGCCAGCAAACTACGGGACAGCACTGAAGCTTTCTTT

v_call: TRBV27
clone_size: -
j_call: TRBJ2-5
d_call: -
cdr3_aa: CASSSNRLSMLLETQYF
cdr3_nt: TGTGCCAGCAGTTCTAATAGACTAAGTATGCTTCTGGAGACCCAGTACTTC

v_call: TRBV6-6
clone_size: -
j_call: TRBJ2-7
d_call: -
cdr3_aa: CASSPRRETYEQYF
cdr3_nt: TGTGCCAGCAGCCCCAGACGGGAGACCTACGAGCAGTACTTC

v_call: TRBV5-4
clone_size: -
j_call: TRBJ1-2
d_call: TRBD1
cdr3_aa: CASSEPTGGSGGYTF
cdr3_nt: TGTGCCAGCAGCGAGCCGACAGGGGGCTCCGGTGGCTACACCTTC

v_call: TRBV7-2
clone_size: -
j_call: TRBJ1-2
d_call: -
cdr3_aa: CASSETVTAPYGYTF
cdr3_nt: TGTGCCAGCAGCGAGACCGTGACAGCCCCCTATGGCTACACCTTC

v_call: TRBV4-1
clone_size: -
j_call: TRBJ2-2
d_call: -
cdr3_aa: CASRSGTGELFF
cdr3_nt: TGCGCCAGCAGGTCGGGGACCGGGGAGCTGTTTTTT

v_call: TRBV30
clone_size: -
j_call: TRBJ2-5
d_call: -
cdr3_aa: CARSRGQETQYF
cdr3_nt: TGTGCTAGATCTAGGGGCCAAGAGACCCAGTACTTC

v_call: TRBV29-1
clone_size: -
j_call: TRBJ2-3
d_call: TRBD2
cdr3_aa: CSTRGGHDVGTQYF
cdr3_nt: TGCAGCACCCGGGGGGGTCACGATGTTGGTACGCAGTATTTT